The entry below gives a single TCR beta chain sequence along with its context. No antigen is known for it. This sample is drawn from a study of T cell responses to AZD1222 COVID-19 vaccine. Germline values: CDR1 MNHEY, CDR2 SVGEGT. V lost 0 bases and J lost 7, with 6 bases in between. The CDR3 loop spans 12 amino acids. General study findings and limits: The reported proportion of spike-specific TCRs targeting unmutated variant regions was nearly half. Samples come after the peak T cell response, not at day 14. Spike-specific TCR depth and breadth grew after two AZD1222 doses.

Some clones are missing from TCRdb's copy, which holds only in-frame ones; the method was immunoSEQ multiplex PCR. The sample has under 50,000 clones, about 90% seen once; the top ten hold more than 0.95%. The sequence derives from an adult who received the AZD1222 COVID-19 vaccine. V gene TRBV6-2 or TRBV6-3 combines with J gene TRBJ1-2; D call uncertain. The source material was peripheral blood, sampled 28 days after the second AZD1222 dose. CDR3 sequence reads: CASSYSHRGYTF. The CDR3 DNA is TGTGCCAGCAGTTACTCGCATCGTGGCTACACCTTC.